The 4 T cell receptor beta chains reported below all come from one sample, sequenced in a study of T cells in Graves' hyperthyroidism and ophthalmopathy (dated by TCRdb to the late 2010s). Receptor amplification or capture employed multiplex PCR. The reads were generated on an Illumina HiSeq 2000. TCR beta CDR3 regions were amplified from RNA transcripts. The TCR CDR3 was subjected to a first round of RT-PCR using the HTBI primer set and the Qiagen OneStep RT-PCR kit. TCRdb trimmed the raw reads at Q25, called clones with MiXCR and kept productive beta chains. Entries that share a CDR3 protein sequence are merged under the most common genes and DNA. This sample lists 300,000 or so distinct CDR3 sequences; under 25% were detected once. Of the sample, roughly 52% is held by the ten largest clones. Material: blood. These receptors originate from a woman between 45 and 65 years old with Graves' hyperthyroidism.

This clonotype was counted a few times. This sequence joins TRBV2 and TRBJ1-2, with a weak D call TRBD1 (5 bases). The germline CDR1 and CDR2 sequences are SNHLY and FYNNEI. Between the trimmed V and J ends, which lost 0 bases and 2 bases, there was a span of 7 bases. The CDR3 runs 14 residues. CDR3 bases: TGTGCCAGCAGTGAAGCGGCAGGGAACTATGGCTACACCTTC. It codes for CASSEAAGNYGYTF.

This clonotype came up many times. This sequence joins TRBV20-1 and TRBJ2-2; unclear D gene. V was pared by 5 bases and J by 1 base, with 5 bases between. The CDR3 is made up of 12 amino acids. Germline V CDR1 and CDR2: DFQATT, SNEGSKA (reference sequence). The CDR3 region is CSAFGNTGELFF. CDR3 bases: TGCAGTGCTTTCGGGAACACCGGGGAGCTGTTTTTT.

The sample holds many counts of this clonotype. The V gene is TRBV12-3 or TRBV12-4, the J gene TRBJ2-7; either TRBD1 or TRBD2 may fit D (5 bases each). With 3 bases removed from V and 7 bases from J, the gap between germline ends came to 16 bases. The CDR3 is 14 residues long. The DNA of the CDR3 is TGTGCCAGCAGTTTGCGGTGGGGGTTGGGAGAGCAGTACTTC. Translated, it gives CASSLRWGLGEQYF.

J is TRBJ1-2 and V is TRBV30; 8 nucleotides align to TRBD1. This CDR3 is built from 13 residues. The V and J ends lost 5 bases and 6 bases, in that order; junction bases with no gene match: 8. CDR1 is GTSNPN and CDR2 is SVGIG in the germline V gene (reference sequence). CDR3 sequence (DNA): TGTGCCTGGGCGTTACAGGGGGGACATGGCTACACCTTC. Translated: CAWALQGGHGYTF.